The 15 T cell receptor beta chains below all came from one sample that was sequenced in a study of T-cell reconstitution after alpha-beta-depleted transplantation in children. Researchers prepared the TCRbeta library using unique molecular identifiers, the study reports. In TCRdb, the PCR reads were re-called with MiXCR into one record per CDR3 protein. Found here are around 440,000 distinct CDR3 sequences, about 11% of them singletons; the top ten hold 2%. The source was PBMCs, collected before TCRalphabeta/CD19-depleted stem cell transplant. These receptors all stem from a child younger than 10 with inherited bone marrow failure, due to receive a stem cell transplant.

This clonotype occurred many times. CDR3 DNA sequence: TGCGCCAGCAGCTTCGATAGCGGGAACATCCACAATGAGCAGTTCTTC. It is translated as CASSFDSGNIHNEQFF. The chain joins TRBV5-1 to TRBJ2-1, with 8 bases identical to TRBD2. J gave up 5 bases and V 2 bases, and 9 bases lay outside the gene matches. This CDR3 comprises 16 residues. Germline values: CDR1 SGHRS, CDR2 YFSETQ.

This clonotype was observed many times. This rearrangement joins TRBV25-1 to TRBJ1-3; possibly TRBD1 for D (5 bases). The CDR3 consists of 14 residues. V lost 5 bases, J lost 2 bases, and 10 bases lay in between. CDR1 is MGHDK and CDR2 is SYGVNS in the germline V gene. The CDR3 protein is CASSQDTPGNTIYF. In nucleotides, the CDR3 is TGTGCCAGCAGTCAGGACACTCCTGGAAACACCATATATTTT.

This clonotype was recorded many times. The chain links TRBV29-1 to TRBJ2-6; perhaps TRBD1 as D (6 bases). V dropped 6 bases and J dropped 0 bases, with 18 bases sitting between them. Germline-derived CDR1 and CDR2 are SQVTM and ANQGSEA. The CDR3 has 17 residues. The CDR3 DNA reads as TGCAGCGTCCCGACAGGAGCCTCCATCTCTGGGGCCAACGTCCTGACTTTC. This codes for CSVPTGASISGANVLTF.

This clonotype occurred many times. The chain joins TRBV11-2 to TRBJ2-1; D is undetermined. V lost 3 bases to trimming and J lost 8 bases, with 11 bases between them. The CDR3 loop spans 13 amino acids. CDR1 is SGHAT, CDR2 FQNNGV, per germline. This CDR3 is CASSFVRGDEQFF. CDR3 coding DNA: TGTGCCAGCAGCTTCGTCCGTGGCGATGAGCAGTTCTTC.

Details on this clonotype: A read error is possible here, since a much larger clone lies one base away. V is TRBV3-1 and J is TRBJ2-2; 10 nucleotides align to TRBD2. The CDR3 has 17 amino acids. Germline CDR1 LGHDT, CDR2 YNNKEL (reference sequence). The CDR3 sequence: CASSPHGLAGATGEPFF. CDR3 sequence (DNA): TGTGCCAGCAGCCCCCATGGGCTAGCGGGGGCCACCGGGGAGCCGTTTTTT.

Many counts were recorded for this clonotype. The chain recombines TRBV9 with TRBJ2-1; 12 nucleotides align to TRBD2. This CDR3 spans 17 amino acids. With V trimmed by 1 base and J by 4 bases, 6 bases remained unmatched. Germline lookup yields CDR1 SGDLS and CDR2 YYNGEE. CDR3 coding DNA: TGTGCCAGCAGCGTAACGACCGGGACTAGCGGGTACAATGAGCAGTTCTTC. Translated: CASSVTTGTSGYNEQFF.

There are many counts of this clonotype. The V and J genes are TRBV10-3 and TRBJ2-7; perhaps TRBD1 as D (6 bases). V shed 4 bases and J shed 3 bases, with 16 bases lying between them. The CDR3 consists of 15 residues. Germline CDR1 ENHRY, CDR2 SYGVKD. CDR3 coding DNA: TGTGCCATCAGTGCAACCGGGACATGGGGCTACGAGCAGTACTTC. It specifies CAISATGTWGYEQYF.

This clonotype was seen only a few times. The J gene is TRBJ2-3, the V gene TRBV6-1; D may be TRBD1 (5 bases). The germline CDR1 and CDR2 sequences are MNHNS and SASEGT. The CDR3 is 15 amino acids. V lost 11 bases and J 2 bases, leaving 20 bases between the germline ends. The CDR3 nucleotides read TGTGCCGTATCCAAAAGGGGAAAGGACACAGATACGCAGTATTTT. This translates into CAVSKRGKDTDTQYF.

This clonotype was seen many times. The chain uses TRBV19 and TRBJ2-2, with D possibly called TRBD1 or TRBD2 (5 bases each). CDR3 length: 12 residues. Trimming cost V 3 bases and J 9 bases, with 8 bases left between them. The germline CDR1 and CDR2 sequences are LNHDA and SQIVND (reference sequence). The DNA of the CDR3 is TGTGCCAGTAGTATCGGGACCCGGGAGCTGTTTTTT. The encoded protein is CASSIGTRELFF.

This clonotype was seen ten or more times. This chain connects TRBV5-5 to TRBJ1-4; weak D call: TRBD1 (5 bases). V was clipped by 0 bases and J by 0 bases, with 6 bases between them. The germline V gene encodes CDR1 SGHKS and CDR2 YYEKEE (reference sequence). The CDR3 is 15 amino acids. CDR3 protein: CASSLGTSTNEKLFF. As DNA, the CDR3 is TGTGCCAGCAGCTTGGGGACATCAACTAATGAAAAACTGTTTTTT.

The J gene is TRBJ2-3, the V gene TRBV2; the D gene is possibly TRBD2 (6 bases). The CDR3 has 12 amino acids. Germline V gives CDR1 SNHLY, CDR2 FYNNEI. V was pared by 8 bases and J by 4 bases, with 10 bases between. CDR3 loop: CASLAGPDTQYF. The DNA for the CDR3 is TGTGCCAGCCTTGCGGGGCCAGATACGCAGTATTTT.

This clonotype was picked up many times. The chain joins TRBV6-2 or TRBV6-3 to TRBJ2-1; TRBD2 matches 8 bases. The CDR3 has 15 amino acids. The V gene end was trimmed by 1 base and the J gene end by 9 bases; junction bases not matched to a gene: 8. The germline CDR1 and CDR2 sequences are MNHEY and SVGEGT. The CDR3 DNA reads TGTGCCAGCAGTTACTGGCGGGAGGACAGCCCTGAGCAGTTCTTC. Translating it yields CASSYWREDSPEQFF.

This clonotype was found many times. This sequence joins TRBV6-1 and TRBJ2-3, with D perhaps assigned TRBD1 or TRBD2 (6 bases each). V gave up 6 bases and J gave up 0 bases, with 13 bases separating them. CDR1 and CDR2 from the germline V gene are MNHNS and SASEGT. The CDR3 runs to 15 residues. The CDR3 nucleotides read TGTGCCAGCAGGGTAGGGGGGTATAGCACAGATACGCAGTATTTT. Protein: CASRVGGYSTDTQYF.

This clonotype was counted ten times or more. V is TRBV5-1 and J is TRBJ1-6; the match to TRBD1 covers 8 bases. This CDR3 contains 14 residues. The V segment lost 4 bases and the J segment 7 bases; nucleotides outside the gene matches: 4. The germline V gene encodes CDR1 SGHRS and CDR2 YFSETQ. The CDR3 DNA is TGCGCCAGCAGCCTGACAGGGGACAATTCACCCCTCCACTTT. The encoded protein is CASSLTGDNSPLHF.

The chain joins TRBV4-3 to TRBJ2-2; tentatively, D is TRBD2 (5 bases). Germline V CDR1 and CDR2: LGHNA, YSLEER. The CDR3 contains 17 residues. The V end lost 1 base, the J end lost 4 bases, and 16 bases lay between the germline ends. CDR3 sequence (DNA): TGCGCCAGCAGCCAAGGGCCAGTGGGAGAGGTCACCGGGGAGCTGTTTTTT. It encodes CASSQGPVGEVTGELFF.